The 29 T cell receptor beta chains listed next were all sequenced from one sample in a study of T cells in women clearing cervical HPV infection. Data came from immunoSEQ multiplex PCR; TCRdb stores just in-frame clones and leaves some out. The sample has around 35,000 clones, and its top ten clones hold less than 4%. Sequenced: blood buffy coat. These TCRs come from a woman aged 18-69 years with a cervical HPV16 infection that either progressed to CIN3+ or cleared (not recorded which).

For this clone: The read falls 3 residues short of the CDR3 end, and the missing part is taken from the germline J gene. This chain joins TRBV2 and TRBJ1-6, with 8 nucleotides matching TRBD1. V shed 5 bases and J 6 bases; nucleotides not matched to a gene: 3. Per the germline V gene, CDR1 is SNHLY and CDR2 is FYNNEI. The CDR3 has 14 residues. Here the CDR3 reads CASSLDRGNSPLHF. The DNA read from the CDR3 is TGTGCCAGCAGTTTAGACAGGGGTAATTCACCC.

A note on this clone: From the germline J gene comes the end of the CDR3, since the read stops 3 residues before it. This chain uses TRBV4-2 with TRBJ2-7; TRBD2 matches 10 bases. Germline V gives CDR1 LGHNA, CDR2 YNFKEQ. The CDR3 has 16 residues. The junction had 9 bases not matched to a gene; V was cut back by 4 bases and J by 3 bases. The CDR3 bases that were read are TGTGCCAGCAGCCGCAGACTAGCGGGCGAGGACTACGAG. The encoded protein is CASSRRLAGEDYE. The entire CDR3 protein is CASSRRLAGEDYEQYF.

Turning to this clone: The read terminates 3 residues before the CDR3 end, so the remaining end is supplied by the germline J gene. The chain couples TRBV6-2 or TRBV6-3 to TRBJ1-2; no clear D gene. This CDR3 contains 13 residues. Germline values: CDR1 MNHEY, CDR2 SVGEGT. The CDR3 here is CASINRVSYDYTF. CDR3 DNA (partial): TGTGCCAGCATAAACCGGGTCTCCTACGAC.

For this clone: Sequencing ends 3 residues short of the CDR3 end; the germline J gene provides the rest. This chain joins TRBV6-1 and TRBJ1-1; no firm D call. The CDR3 totals 13 residues. The germline V gene has CDR1 MNHNS and CDR2 SASEGT. CDR3 DNA (partial): TGTGCCAGCAGTGCCGTGGGCAGTCCCGAA. This translates into CASSAVGSPE. Given in full, the CDR3 is CASSAVGSPEAFF.

A word on this clone: The CDR3 extends 3 residues past the end of the read, so its final part is completed from the germline J gene. The rearrangement uses TRBV20-1 and TRBJ1-2, with TRBD1 matching over 8 bases. V lost 0 bases to trimming and J lost 3 bases; unmatched junction nucleotides: 3. Germline loops: CDR1 DFQATT, CDR2 SNEGSKA (reference sequence). The CDR3 runs to 14 residues. CDR3 in amino acids: CSAREAGGDYGYTF. The CDR3 bases that were read are TGCAGTGCTAGAGAGGCAGGGGGCGACTATGGC.

In the case of this clone: The read is 3 residues too short to cover the CDR3 end, so that end is filled in from the germline J gene. The chain joins TRBV20-1 to TRBJ2-7, with 9 bases aligning to TRBD1. Germline V gene sequence: CDR1 DFQATT, CDR2 SNEGSKA (reference sequence). V was clipped by 6 bases and J by 2 bases; unmatched bases: 5. CDR3 length: 13 residues. CDR3 sequence: CSAVTGGPYEQYF. The CDR3 DNA, read in part, is TGCAGTGCGGTGACAGGGGGACCCTACGAG.

Points on this clone: The read ends 3 residues shy of where the CDR3 ends; the end is completed using the germline J gene. The gene calls are TRBV28 and TRBJ2-3, with a possible D match to TRBD2 (5 bases). V was pared by 7 bases and J by 0 bases, with 17 bases between. Germline V gives CDR1 MDHEN, CDR2 SYDVKM. The CDR3 covers 16 residues. The CDR3 reads CASTPQLAGSTDTQYF. The sequenced part of the CDR3 DNA is TGTGCCAGCACCCCCCAATTGGCGGGTAGCACAGATACG.

CDR3 bases read: TGTGCCAGCAGTAAACCCGGGACAGGGGTGTATGGC. Its protein is CASSKPGTGVYG. The whole CDR3 region reads CASSKPGTGVYGYTF. This chain connects TRBV6-2 or TRBV6-3 to TRBJ1-2, with 10 bases that match TRBD1. The CDR3 extends 3 residues past the end of the read, so its final part is completed from the germline J gene. V gave up 5 bases and J gave up 5 bases; unmatched junction bases: 8. The CDR3 is made up of 15 amino acids. Germline loops: CDR1 MNHEY, CDR2 SVGEGT.

The CDR3 reads CASRITGTSGSEQYF. Incomplete CDR3 DNA: TGTGCCAGCAGGATCACCGGGACTAGCGGGAGCGAG. The J gene is TRBJ2-7, the V gene TRBV6-2 or TRBV6-3, with 14 bases that match TRBD2. The read falls 3 residues short of the CDR3 end, and the missing part is taken from the germline J gene. CDR3 length: 15 amino acids. Trimming took 6 bases from V and 6 from J; bases not matched to a gene: 7. Germline lookup yields CDR1 MNHEY and CDR2 SVGEGT.

To note about this clone: The read comes to an end 3 residues before the CDR3 does, leaving the germline J gene to fill in the end. The chain couples TRBV20-1 to TRBJ1-1, with D perhaps TRBD1 (5 bases). The germline V and J ends were trimmed by 5 bases and 0 bases, with 13 bases remaining between them. CDR1 DFQATT and CDR2 SNEGSKA come from the germline V gene (reference sequence). The CDR3 runs 14 residues. The sequenced CDR3 bases are TGCAGTGCTCCACCGGGGGGGATGAACACTGAA. Translation gives CSAPPGGMNTE. The full-length CDR3 reads as CSAPPGGMNTEAFF.

Worth noting for this clone: The read terminates 3 residues before the CDR3 end, so the remaining end is supplied by the germline J gene. This chain uses TRBV10-3 with TRBJ2-3; 10 nucleotides match TRBD2. The CDR3 length is 14 residues. Germline CDR1 reads ENHRY; CDR2 reads SYGVKD. The J segment lost 3 bases and the V segment lost 6 bases, leaving 3 bases of the junction unmatched. CDR3 DNA, as far as it was read: TGTGCCATCAGCGCGGGACTAGCGACAGATACG. It translates to CAISAGLATDT. The CDR3 in its entirety is CAISAGLATDTQYF.

Comments on this clone: Sequencing ends 3 residues short of the CDR3 end; the germline J gene provides the rest. The chain is built from TRBV6-1 and TRBJ1-5, with TRBD1 matching over 7 bases. The germline V gene encodes CDR1 MNHNS and CDR2 SASEGT. This CDR3 spans 15 amino acids. With V trimmed by 4 bases and J by 0 bases, 3 bases remained unmatched. The DNA read from the CDR3 is TGTGCCAGCAGTGGACAGGGCTATAGCAATCAGCCC. The encoded protein is CASSGQGYSNQP. The entire CDR3 reads CASSGQGYSNQPQHF.

About this clone itself: The CDR3 goes on 3 residues after the read ends, and that part is filled in from the germline J gene. V is TRBV7-6 and J is TRBJ1-6; the D gene is possibly TRBD1 (5 bases). The CDR3 totals 15 residues. Germline CDR1 and CDR2: SGHVS and FNYEAQ. Trimming removed 0 bases from V and 9 bases from J, with 12 bases in between. This CDR3 reads CASSLAGGVGSPLHF. The CDR3 bases that were read are TGTGCCAGCAGCTTAGCGGGAGGGGTGGGTTCACCC.

In regard to this clone: Read data end 3 residues before the CDR3 end; the end is taken from the germline J gene. The rearrangement uses TRBV29-1 and TRBJ2-3; D gene unclear. Germline V gene data show CDR1 as SQVTM and CDR2 as ANQGSEA. The CDR3 is 14 residues long. With 6 bases removed from V and 2 bases from J, the gap between germline ends came to 15 bases. CDR3 loop: CSVKPRLLTDTQYF. The part of the CDR3 DNA that was read is TGCAGCGTCAAACCAAGACTCCTCACAGATACG.

To note about this clone: The sequence runs out 3 residues before the end of the CDR3; the remainder is reconstructed from the germline J gene. The genes are TRBV5-6 and TRBJ2-7; 12 bases fit TRBD2. Germline CDR1 SGHDT, CDR2 YYEEEE. V gave up 6 bases and J gave up 2 bases; unmatched junction bases: 6. The length of the CDR3 is 15 residues. The CDR3 bases that were read are TGTGCCAGCACCAGACTAGCGGGGGTCCCCTACGAG. It specifies CASTRLAGVPYE. The CDR3, in full, reads CASTRLAGVPYEQYF.

With respect to this clone: Read coverage stops 3 residues before the CDR3 terminus; the germline J gene supplies the remainder. J is TRBJ2-7 and V is TRBV7-3; possible D gene TRBD1, 5 bases. V was shortened by 0 bases and J by 6 bases, with 9 bases between the two germline ends. This CDR3 is 13 amino acids long. The germline gives CDR1 SGHTA, CDR2 FQGTGA. CDR3 protein: CASSLTTDSEQYF. The part of the CDR3 DNA that was read is TGTGCCAGCAGCTTAACGACAGACAGCGAG.

With regard to this clone: The CDR3 end lies 3 residues beyond the end of the read and is filled in from the germline J gene. The chain recombines TRBV7-8 with TRBJ2-3, with 8 bases that match TRBD1. Looked up from germline, CDR1 is SGHVS and CDR2 is FQNEAQ. V lost 1 base and J lost 2; bases outside the gene matches: 8. CDR3 length: 17 amino acids. CDR3: CASSLGVTGGYTDTQYF. The sequenced part of the CDR3 DNA is TGTGCCAGCAGCTTAGGGGTTACAGGGGGATACACAGATACG.

Remarks on this clone: At one boundary the junction diverges from the germline segment, which might be a read error. Read coverage stops 3 residues before the CDR3 terminus; the germline J gene supplies the remainder. V is TRBV4-2 and J is TRBJ1-1; 8 nucleotides align to TRBD1. The CDR3 has 17 amino acids. CDR1 is LGHNA, CDR2 YNFKEQ, per germline. The CDR3 region is CASSHHRDRTRNTEAFF. The sequenced part of the CDR3 DNA is TGCGCCAGCAGCCATCACCGGGACAGGACACGGAACACTGAA.

The covered CDR3 bases are TGTGCCAGCAGCTTGGCGCATCTTACAGACGATGAG. Its protein is CASSLAHLTDDE. The CDR3 in its entirety is CASSLAHLTDDEQFF. The chain links TRBV5-6 to TRBJ2-1; unclear D gene. The CDR3 is cut off 3 residues early in the read; its end comes from the germline J gene. This CDR3 is built from 15 residues. V shed 0 bases and J shed 8 bases, with 15 bases lying between them. Germline V gene data show CDR1 as SGHDT and CDR2 as YYEEEE.

A note on this clone: Read sequence stops 3 residues before the CDR3 end, and the germline J gene provides the missing end. This chain joins TRBV20-1 and TRBJ2-7, with 10 bases fitting TRBD2. Trimming removed 0 bases from V and 4 bases from J; junction bases left unmatched: 9. From germline, CDR1 is DFQATT and CDR2 SNEGSKA (reference sequence). The CDR3 has 16 amino acids. The part of the CDR3 DNA that was read is TGCAGTGCTAGAGATGGGGCTAGCGGGAGTGGGTACGAG. Protein sequence: CSARDGASGSGYE. The complete CDR3 protein is CSARDGASGSGYEQYF.

With respect to this clone: Read sequence stops 3 residues before the CDR3 end, and the germline J gene provides the missing end. The chain combines TRBV7-2 with TRBJ1-2, with D tentatively TRBD1 (5 bases). Germline lookup yields CDR1 SGHTA and CDR2 FQGNSA. The CDR3 extends over 15 amino acids. CDR3 residues: CASSASGTSGRRYTF. CDR3 DNA, as far as it was read: TGTGCCAGCAGCGCCTCCGGGACTAGCGGGAGACGG.

As to this clone: The CDR3 goes on 3 residues after the read ends, and that part is filled in from the germline J gene. The chain has TRBV20-1 and TRBJ2-7, with 7 bases matching TRBD1. The germline CDR1 and CDR2 sequences are DFQATT and SNEGSKA (reference sequence). The CDR3 extends over 16 amino acids. Germline trimming cut 5 bases from V and 1 base from J; bases unmatched to any gene: 14. The CDR3 DNA, read in part, is TGCAGTGCTCCCCAAGGCGGAGCAGGGGGATCCTACGAG. Translating it yields CSAPQGGAGGSYE. The complete CDR3 sequence is CSAPQGGAGGSYEQYF.

The CDR3 loop is CAWRTGGTGELFF. Incomplete CDR3 DNA: TGTGCCTGGAGGACAGGGGGCACCGGGGAG. The chain is built from TRBV30 and TRBJ2-2, with 9 bases identical to TRBD1. Read data end 3 residues before the CDR3 end; the end is taken from the germline J gene. V was pared by 3 bases and J by 4 bases, with 0 bases of the junction left unmatched. The CDR3 consists of 13 residues. CDR1 is GTSNPN, CDR2 SVGIG, per germline (reference sequence).

Regarding this clone: The sequenced fragment ends 3 residues before the CDR3 boundary, so the rest is inferred from the germline J gene. The chain links TRBV7-9 to TRBJ1-3, with TRBD1 matching over 9 bases. Per the germline V gene, CDR1 is SEHNR and CDR2 is FQNEAQ (reference sequence). This CDR3 has 15 amino acids. Losses at the gene ends were 7 bases for V and 0 bases for J; bases not matched to a gene: 4. CDR3 bases read: TGTGCCAGCACCTGGGACAGGGTCTCTGGAAACACC. It yields the protein CASTWDRVSGNT. The full CDR3 is CASTWDRVSGNTIYF.

For this clone: The CDR3 extends 3 residues past the end of the read, so its final part is completed from the germline J gene. The chain joins TRBV6-2 or TRBV6-3 to TRBJ1-1; D may be TRBD1 (5 bases). V shed 2 bases and J shed 0 bases, with 13 bases lying between them. CDR3 length: 16 amino acids. The germline CDR1 and CDR2 sequences are MNHEY and SVGEGT. CDR3 amino acids: CASSYPTDTMNTEAFF. The sequenced part of the CDR3 DNA is TGTGCCAGCAGTTACCCGACAGATACCATGAACACTGAA.

Points on this clone: The CDR3 end falls 3 residues outside the read, so it is completed with the germline J gene. This chain uses TRBV6-2 or TRBV6-3 with TRBJ1-2; TRBD1 matches at 8 bases. The CDR3 totals 14 residues. Germline V gene lookup returns CDR1 MNHEY and CDR2 SVGEGT. This CDR3 is CASTTDRDADTYTF. The CDR3 DNA, read in part, is TGTGCCAGCACCACGGACAGGGACGCAGATACC.

In regard to this clone: The read is 3 residues too short to cover the CDR3 end, so that end is filled in from the germline J gene. The same CDR3 also results from other DNA sequences found in this sample. This rearrangement joins TRBV9 to TRBJ1-2; 7 bases align to TRBD1. Trimming removed 0 bases from V and 0 bases from J; junction bases left unmatched: 2. The CDR3 length is 15 residues. The germline CDR1 and CDR2 sequences are SGDLS and YYNGEE. CDR3 amino acids: CASSVGTGPNYGYTF. The CDR3 DNA, read in part, is TGTGCCAGCAGCGTAGGGACAGGCCCTAACTATGGC.

As regards this clone: The CDR3 end is not reached by the read, which stops 3 residues before it; the germline J gene fills it in. The rearrangement joins TRBV5-4 to TRBJ2-1; TRBD1 aligns across 7 bases. CDR1 is SGHNT, CDR2 YYREEE, per germline (reference sequence). The V gene end was trimmed by 1 base and the J gene end by 7 bases; junction bases not matched to a gene: 8. CDR3 length equals 15 residues. The CDR3 DNA, read in part, is TGTGCCAGCAGCTTGCGAGGGGGCACCCGTAATGAG. As protein: CASSLRGGTRNE. The full CDR3 protein reads CASSLRGGTRNEQFF.

With regard to this clone: The read falls 3 residues short of the CDR3 end, and the missing part is taken from the germline J gene. This chain uses TRBV6-2 or TRBV6-3 with TRBJ1-4; D is undetermined. The CDR3 consists of 17 residues. The V gene lost 0 bases and the J gene lost 5 bases, with 16 bases spanning the gap. Germline CDR1 reads MNHEY; CDR2 reads SVGEGT. The CDR3 spells CASSYSKQNTQNEKLFF. The CDR3 DNA, read in part, is TGTGCCAGCAGTTACTCGAAACAGAATACCCAGAATGAAAAA.